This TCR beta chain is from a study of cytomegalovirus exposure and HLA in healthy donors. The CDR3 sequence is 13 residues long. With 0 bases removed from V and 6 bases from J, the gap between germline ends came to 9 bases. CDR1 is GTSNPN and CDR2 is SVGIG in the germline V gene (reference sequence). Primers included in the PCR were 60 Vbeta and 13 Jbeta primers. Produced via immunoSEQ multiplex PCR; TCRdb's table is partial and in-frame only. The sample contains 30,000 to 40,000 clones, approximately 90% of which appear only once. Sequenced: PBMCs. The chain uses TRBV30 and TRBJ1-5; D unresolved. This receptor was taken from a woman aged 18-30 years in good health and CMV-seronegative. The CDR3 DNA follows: TGTGCCTGGAGTGTGACGGGAGGTCAGCCCCAGCATTTT. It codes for CAWSVTGGQPQHF.